The 2 T cell receptor beta chains below were found in one sample sequenced in a study of shared clonotypes between healthy human individuals. The repertoire was sequenced with immunoSEQ multiplex PCR; TCRdb's copy has only in-frame clones and lacks some. The sample holds 550,000 to 600,000 clones, around 81% seen once. The sequenced sample was PBMCs. The source of these receptors is a woman aged 40 to 50 in good health. Some clones in this sample may be carry-over from other donors' samples.

Concerning this clone: A far larger clone is only one base removed, so a read error is likely. The final CDR3 position lacks the conserved phenylalanine or tryptophan, pointing to a likely read error. J is TRBJ1-5 and V is TRBV30; D not resolved. V was cut by 2 bases and J by 5 bases, with 13 bases left in between. The CDR3 has 14 residues. The germline V gene has CDR1 GTSNPN and CDR2 SVGIG (reference sequence). For the CDR3, the DNA is TGTGCCTGGAGTAACGGGGTGGGAGATCAGCCCCAGCATCTT. Amino acids: CAWSNGVGDQPQHL.

This clone was detected a few times. This sequence joins TRBV5-1 and TRBJ1-4; TRBD1 aligns across 10 bases. This CDR3 contains 14 residues. CDR1 and CDR2 (germline): SGHRS, YFSETQ. The V segment lost 4 bases and the J segment 8 bases; nucleotides outside the gene matches: 5. CDR3 nucleotide sequence: TGCGCCAGCAGCATGGGGACAGGGGAGGAAAAACTGTTTTTT. Encoded protein: CASSMGTGEEKLFF.